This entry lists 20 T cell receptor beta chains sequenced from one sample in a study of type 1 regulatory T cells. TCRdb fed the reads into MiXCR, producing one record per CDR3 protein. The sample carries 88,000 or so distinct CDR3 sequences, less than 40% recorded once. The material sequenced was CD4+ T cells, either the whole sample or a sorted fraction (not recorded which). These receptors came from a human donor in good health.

The CDR3 here is CASSTRSNEQFF. In DNA form, the CDR3 reads TGCGCCAGCAGCACGAGGTCCAATGAGCAGTTCTTC. The V call is TRBV5-1, the J call TRBJ2-1, with D hard to call. The germline V gene encodes CDR1 SGHRS and CDR2 YFSETQ. The CDR3 consists of 12 residues. Trimming pared 4 bases from V and 6 bases from J, leaving 8 bases between.

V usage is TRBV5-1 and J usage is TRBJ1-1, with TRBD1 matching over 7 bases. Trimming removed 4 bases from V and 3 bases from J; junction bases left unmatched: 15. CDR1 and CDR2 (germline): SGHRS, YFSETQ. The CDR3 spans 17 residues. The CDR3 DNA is TGCGCCAGCAGCCAACGGACAGGCCCGCTTTTGGACACTGAAGCTTTCTTT. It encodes CASSQRTGPLLDTEAFF.

The CDR3 nucleotides read TGTGCCAGCAGCGACGCCAGCCGGCCCCAGCATTTT. Translation gives CASSDASRPQHF. The genes are TRBV28 and TRBJ1-5; unclear D gene. Germline V gene lookup returns CDR1 MDHEN and CDR2 SYDVKM. The germline V and J ends were trimmed by 6 bases and 9 bases, with 12 bases remaining between them. The CDR3 length is 12 residues.

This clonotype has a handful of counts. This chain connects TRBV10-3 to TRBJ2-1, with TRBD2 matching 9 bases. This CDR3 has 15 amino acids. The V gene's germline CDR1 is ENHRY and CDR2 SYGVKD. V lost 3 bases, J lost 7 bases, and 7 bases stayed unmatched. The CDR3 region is CAISETREGGNEQFF. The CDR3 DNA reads TGTGCCATCAGTGAAACGCGGGAGGGCGGGAATGAGCAGTTCTTC.

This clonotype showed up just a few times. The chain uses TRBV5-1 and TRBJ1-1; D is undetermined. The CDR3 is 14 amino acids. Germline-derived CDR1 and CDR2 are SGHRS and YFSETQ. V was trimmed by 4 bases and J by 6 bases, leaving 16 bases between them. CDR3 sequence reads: CASSLSQYSSEAFF. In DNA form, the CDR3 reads TGCGCCAGCAGCCTGTCACAGTATTCGTCTGAAGCTTTCTTT.

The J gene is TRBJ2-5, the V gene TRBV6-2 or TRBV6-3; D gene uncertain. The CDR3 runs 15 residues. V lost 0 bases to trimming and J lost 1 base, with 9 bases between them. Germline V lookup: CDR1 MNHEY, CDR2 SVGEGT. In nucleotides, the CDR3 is TGTGCCAGCAGTTACTCGAAAGGGTTCCAAGAGACCCAGTACTTC. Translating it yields CASSYSKGFQETQYF.

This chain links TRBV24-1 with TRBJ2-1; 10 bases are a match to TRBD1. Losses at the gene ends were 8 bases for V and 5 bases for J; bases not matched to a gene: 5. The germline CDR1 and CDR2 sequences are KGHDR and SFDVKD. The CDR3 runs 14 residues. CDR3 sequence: CATTKDRGNNEQFF. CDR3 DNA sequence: TGTGCCACCACCAAGGACAGGGGGAACAATGAGCAGTTCTTC.

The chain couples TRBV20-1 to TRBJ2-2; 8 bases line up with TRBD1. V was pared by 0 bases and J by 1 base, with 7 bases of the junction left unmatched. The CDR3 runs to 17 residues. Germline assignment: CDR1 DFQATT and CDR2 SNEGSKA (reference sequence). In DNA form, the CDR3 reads TGCAGTGCTAGAGAGCGTGGCGGACAGGGGAACACCGGGGAGCTGTTTTTT. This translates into CSARERGGQGNTGELFF.

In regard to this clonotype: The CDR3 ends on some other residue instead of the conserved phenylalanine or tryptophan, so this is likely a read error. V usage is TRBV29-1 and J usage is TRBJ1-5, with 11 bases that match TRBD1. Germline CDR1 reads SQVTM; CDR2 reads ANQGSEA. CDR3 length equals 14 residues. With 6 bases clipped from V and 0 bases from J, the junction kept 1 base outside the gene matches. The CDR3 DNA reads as TGCAGCGTAGGGACAGGGGGTAGCAATCAGCCCCAGCATGTT. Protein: CSVGTGGSNQPQHV.

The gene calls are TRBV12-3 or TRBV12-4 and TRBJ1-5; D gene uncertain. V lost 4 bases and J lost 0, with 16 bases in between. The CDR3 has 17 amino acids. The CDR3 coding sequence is TGTGCCAGCAGTTCCGCAAGTGGTCAAAATAGCAATCAGCCCCAGCATTTT. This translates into CASSSASGQNSNQPQHF.

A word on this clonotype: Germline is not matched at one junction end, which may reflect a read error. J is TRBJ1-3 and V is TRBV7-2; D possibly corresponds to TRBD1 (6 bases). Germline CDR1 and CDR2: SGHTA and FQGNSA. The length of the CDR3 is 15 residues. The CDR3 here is CASCLRQEAGNTIYF. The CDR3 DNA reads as TGTGCCAGCTGCTTAAGACAGGAGGCTGGAAACACCATATATTTT.

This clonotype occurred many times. This CDR3 is CASRNGLTRNNEKLFF. The DNA of the CDR3 is TGCGCCAGCAGGAACGGCCTAACCAGGAACAATGAAAAACTGTTTTTT. This chain joins TRBV5-1 and TRBJ1-4, with D unresolved. The ends were cut back, 5 bases at V and 5 bases at J, with 19 bases in the middle. CDR1 is SGHRS and CDR2 is YFSETQ in the germline V gene. The length of the CDR3 is 16 residues.

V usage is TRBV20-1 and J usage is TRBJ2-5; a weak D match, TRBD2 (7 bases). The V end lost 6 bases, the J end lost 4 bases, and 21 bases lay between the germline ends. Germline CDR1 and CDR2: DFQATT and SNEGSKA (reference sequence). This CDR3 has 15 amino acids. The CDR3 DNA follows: TGCAGTGCCCGAGAGGGGCCGAGGGGGGGAGAGACCCAGTACTTC. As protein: CSAREGPRGGETQYF.

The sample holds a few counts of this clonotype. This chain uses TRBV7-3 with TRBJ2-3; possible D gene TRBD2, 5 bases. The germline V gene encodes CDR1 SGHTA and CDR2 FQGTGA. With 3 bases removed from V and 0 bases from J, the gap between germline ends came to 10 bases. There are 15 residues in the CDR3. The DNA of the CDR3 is TGTGCCAGCAGCTTGACGGGGATTAGCACAGATACGCAGTATTTT. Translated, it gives CASSLTGISTDTQYF. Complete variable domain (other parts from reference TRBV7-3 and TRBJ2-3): GAGVSQTPSNKVTEKGKYVELRCDPISGHTALYWYRQSLGQGPEFLIYFQGTGAADDSGLPNDRFFAVRPEGSVSTLKIQRTERGDSAVYLCASSLTGISTDTQYFGPGTRLTVL.

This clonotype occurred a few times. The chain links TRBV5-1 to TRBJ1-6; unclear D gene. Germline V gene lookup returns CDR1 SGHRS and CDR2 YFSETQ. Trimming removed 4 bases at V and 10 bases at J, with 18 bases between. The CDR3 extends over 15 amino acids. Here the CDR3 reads CASSRESETGSPLHF. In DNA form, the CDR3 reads TGCGCCAGCAGCAGGGAGAGCGAGACGGGGTCACCCCTCCACTTT.

The CDR3 DNA sequence: TGTGCCAGCAGGGACGCCGGTGAGACAGGGTATGGGAACTATGGCTACACCTTC. Amino acid sequence: CASRDAGETGYGNYGYTF. This rearrangement joins TRBV6-2 or TRBV6-3 to TRBJ1-2; 7 nucleotides agree with TRBD1. CDR3 size: 18 residues. Germline V gives CDR1 MNHEY, CDR2 SVGEGT. Trimming removed 6 bases from V and 2 bases from J; junction bases left unmatched: 18.

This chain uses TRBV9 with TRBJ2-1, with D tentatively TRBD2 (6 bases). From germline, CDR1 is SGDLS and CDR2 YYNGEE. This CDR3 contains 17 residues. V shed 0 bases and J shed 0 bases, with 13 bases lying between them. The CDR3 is CASSVVGGANSYNEQFF. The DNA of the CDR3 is TGTGCCAGCAGCGTAGTGGGGGGAGCCAACTCCTACAATGAGCAGTTCTTC.

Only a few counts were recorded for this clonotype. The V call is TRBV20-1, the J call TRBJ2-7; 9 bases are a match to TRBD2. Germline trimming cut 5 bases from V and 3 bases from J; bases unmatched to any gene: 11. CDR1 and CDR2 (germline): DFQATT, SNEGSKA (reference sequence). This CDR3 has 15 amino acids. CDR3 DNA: TGCAGTGCTGGAAACGGACTAGCGACTAGCTACGAGCAGTACTTC. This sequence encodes CSAGNGLATSYEQYF.

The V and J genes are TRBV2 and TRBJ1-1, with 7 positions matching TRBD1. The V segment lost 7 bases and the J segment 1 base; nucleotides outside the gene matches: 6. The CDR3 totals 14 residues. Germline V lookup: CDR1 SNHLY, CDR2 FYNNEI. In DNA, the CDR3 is TGTGCCAGCAAACAGACAGGGAGGAACACTGAAGCTTTCTTT. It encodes CASKQTGRNTEAFF.

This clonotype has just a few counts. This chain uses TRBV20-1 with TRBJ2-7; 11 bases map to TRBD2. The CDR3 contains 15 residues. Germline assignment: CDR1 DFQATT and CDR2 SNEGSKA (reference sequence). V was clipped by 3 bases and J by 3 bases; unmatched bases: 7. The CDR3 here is CSARALAGGIYEQYF. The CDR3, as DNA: TGCAGTGCTAGGGCTCTAGCGGGAGGAATCTACGAGCAGTACTTC.